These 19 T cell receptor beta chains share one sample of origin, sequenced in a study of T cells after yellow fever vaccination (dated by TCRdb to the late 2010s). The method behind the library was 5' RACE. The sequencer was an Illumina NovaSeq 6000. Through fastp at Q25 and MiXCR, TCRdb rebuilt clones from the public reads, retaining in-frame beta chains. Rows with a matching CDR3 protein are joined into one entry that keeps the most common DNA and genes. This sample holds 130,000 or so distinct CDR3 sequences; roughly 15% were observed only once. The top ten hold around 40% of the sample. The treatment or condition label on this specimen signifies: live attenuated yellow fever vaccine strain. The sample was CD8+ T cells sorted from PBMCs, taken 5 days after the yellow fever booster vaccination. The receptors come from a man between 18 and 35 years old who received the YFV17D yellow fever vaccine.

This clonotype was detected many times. The CDR3 DNA sequence: TGTGCCAGCAGCGTTGACTCGGCTGAAAGTCAAGAGACCCAGTACTTC. It translates to CASSVDSAESQETQYF. The gene calls are TRBV9 and TRBJ2-5; D gene unclear. Between the trimmed V and J ends, which lost 2 bases and 2 bases, there was a span of 16 bases. The CDR3 runs 16 residues. The V gene's germline CDR1 is SGDLS and CDR2 YYNGEE.

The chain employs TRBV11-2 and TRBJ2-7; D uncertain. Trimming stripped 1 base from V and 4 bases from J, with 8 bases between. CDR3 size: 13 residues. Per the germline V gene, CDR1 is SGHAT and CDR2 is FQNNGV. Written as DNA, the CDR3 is TGTGCCAGCAGCTTAGGGCCCCTATACGAGCAGTACTTC. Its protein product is CASSLGPLYEQYF.

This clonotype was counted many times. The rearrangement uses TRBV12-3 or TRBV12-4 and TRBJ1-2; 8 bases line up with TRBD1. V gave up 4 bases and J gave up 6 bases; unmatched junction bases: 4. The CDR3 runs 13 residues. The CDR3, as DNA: TGTGCCAGCAGTTCTGGCAGGGGGCATGGCTACACCTTC. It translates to CASSSGRGHGYTF.

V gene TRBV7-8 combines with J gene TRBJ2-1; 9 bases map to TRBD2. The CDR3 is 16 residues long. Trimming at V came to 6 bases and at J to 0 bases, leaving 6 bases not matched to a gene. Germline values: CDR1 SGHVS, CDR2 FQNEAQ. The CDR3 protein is CASSASGDSSYNEQFF. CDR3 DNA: TGTGCCAGCAGTGCTAGCGGGGACAGCTCCTACAATGAGCAGTTCTTC. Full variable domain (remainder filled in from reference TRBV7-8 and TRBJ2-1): GAGVSQSPRYKVAKRGQDVALRCDPISGHVSLFWYQQALGQGPEFLTYFQNEAQLDKSGLPSDRFFAERPEGSVSTLKIQRTQQEDSAVYLCASSASGDSSYNEQFFGPGTRLTVL.

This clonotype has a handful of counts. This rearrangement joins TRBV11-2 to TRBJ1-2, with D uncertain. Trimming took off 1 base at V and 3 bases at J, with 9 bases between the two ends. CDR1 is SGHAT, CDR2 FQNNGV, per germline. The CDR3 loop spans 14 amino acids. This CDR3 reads CASSLVEGHYGYTF. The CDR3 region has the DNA TGTGCCAGCAGCTTAGTAGAAGGCCACTATGGCTACACCTTC.

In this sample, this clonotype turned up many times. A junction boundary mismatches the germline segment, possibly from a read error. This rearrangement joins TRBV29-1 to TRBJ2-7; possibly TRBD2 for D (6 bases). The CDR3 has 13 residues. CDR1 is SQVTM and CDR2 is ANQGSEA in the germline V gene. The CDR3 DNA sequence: TGCAGCGTGGAAGGAGGGGCCCCCCACGAGCAGTACTTC. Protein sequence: CSVEGGAPHEQYF.

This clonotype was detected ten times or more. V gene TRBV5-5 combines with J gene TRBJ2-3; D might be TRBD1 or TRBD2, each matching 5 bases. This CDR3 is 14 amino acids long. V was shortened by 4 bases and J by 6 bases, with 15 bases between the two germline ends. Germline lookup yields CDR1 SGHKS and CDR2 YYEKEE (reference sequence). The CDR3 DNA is TGTGCCAGCAGCGACGGGACGGAAGCTGATACGCAGTATTTT. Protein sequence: CASSDGTEADTQYF.

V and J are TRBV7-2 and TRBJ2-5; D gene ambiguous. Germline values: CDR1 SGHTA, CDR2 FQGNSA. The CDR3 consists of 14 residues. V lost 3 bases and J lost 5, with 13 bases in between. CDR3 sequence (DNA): TGTGCCAGCAGCTTGCCACCGGCGGAGGAGACCCAGTACTTC. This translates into CASSLPPAEETQYF.

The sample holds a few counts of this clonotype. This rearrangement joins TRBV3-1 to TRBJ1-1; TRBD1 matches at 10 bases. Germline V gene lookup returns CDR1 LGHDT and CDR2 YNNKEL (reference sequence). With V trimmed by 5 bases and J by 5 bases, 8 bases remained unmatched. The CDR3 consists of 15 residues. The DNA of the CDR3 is TGTGCCAGCAGCGTTGGGACAGGGGCGAGAACTGAAGCTTTCTTT. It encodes CASSVGTGARTEAFF.

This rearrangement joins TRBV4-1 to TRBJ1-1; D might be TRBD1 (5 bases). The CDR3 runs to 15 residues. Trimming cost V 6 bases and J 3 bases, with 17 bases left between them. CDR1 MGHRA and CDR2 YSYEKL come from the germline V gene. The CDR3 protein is CASRHLMAGDTEAFF. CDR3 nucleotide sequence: TGCGCCAGCAGGCATCTGATGGCGGGGGACACTGAAGCTTTCTTT.

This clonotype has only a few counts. CDR3 residues: CAITGSGQQFF. Written as DNA, the CDR3 is TGTGCCATCACGGGGTCGGGACAGCAGTTCTTC. This chain uses TRBV10-3 with TRBJ2-1; D tentatively reads TRBD1 or TRBD2 (5 bases each). The V gene lost 7 bases and the J gene lost 11 bases, with 12 bases spanning the gap. The CDR3 spans 11 residues. The germline V gene has CDR1 ENHRY and CDR2 SYGVKD.

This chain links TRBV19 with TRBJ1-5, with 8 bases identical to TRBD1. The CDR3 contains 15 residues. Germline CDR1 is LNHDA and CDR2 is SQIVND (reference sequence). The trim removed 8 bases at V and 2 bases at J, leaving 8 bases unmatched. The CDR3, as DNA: TGTGCCAGTGGACAGGGATCCTACGGCAATCAGCCCCAGCATTTT. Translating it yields CASGQGSYGNQPQHF.

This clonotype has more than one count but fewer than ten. The CDR3 loop is CASSFEESGANVLTF. CDR3 nucleotides: TGCGCCAGCAGCTTCGAGGAGTCTGGGGCCAACGTCCTGACTTTC. The chain has TRBV5-1 and TRBJ2-6; D gene unclear. The CDR3 consists of 15 residues. V was cut by 2 bases and J by 1 base, with 7 bases left in between. CDR1 and CDR2 from the germline V gene are SGHRS and YFSETQ.

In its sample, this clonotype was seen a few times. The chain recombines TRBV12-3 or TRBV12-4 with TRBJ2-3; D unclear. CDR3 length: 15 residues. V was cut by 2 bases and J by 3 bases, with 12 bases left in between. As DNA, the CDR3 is TGTGCCAGCAGTTTATTGGCAGCGAAGACAGATACGCAGTATTTT. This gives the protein CASSLLAAKTDTQYF.

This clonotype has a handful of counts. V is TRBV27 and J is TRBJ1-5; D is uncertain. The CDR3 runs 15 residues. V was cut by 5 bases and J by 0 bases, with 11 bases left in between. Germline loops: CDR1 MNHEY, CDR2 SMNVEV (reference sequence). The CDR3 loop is CASSPYIDSNQPQHF. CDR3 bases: TGTGCCAGCAGTCCCTACATCGATAGCAATCAGCCCCAGCATTTT.

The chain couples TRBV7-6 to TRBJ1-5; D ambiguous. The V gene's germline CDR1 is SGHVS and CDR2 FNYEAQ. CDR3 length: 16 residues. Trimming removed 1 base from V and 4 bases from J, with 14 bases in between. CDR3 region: CASSLGRPMGNQPQHF. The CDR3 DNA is TGTGCCAGCAGCTTAGGACGGCCGATGGGGAATCAGCCCCAGCATTTT.

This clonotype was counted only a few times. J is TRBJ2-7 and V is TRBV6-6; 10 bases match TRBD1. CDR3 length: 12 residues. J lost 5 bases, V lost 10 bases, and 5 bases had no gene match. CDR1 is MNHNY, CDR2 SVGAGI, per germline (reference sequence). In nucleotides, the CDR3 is TGTGCCACCCGGACAGGGGGAAACGAGCAGTACTTC. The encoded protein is CATRTGGNEQYF.

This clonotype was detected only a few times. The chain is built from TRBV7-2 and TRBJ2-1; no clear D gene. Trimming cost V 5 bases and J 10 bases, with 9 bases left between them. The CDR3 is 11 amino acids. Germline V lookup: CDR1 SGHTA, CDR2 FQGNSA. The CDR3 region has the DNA TGTGCCAGCAGCCTTCCCACCGAGCAGTTCTTC. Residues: CASSLPTEQFF.

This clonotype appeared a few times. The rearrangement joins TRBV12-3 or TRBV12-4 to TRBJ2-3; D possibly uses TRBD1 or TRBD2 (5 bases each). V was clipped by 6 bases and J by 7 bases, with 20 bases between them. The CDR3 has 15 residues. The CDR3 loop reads CASSLIGTPPYTQYF. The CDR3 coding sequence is TGTGCCAGCAGCCTAATCGGGACCCCACCATATACGCAGTATTTT.